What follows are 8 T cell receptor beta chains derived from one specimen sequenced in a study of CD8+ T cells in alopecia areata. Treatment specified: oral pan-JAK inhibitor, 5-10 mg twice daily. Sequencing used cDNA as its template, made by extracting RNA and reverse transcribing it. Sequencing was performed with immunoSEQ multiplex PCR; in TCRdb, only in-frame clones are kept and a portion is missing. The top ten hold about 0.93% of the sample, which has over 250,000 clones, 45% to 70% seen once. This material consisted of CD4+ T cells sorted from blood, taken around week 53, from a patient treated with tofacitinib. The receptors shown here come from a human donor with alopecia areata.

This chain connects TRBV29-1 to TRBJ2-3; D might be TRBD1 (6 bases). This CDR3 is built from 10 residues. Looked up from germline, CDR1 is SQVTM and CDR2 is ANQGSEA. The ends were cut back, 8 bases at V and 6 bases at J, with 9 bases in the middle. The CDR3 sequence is CSSGEDTQYF. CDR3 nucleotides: TGCAGCTCAGGGGAGGATACGCAGTATTTT.

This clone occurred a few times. CDR3 sequence: CASSVAGSYEQYF. CDR3 nucleotides: TGTGCCAGCAGTGTAGCGGGCTCCTACGAGCAGTACTTC. The V and J genes are TRBV25-1 and TRBJ2-7, with TRBD2 matching 7 bases. This CDR3 has 13 amino acids. After removal of 4 bases from V and 0 bases from J, the junction contained 0 bases not matched to a gene. Germline V gene data show CDR1 as MGHDK and CDR2 as SYGVNS.

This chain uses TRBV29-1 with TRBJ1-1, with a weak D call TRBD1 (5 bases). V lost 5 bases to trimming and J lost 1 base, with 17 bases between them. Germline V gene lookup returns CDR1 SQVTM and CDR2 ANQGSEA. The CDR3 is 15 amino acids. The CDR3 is CSVYKKAGSNTEAFF. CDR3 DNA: TGCAGCGTTTATAAGAAGGCAGGGTCGAACACTGAAGCTTTCTTT. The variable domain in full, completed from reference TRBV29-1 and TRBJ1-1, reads SAVISQKPSRDICQRGTSLTIQCQVDSQVTMMFWYRQQPGQSLTLIATANQGSEATYESGFVIDKFPISRPNLTFSTLTVSNMSPEDSSIYLCSVYKKAGSNTEAFFGQGTRLTVV.

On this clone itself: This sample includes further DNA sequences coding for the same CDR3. The CDR3 DNA sequence: TGCAGCGTTGGCAGGGGTGGGGAGACCCAGTACTTC. Amino acids: CSVGRGGETQYF. The chain recombines TRBV29-1 with TRBJ2-5; perhaps TRBD1 as D (6 bases). In germline, CDR1 is SQVTM, CDR2 ANQGSEA. The CDR3 has 12 amino acids. The V end was cut by 4 bases, the J end by 5 bases, with 11 bases between.

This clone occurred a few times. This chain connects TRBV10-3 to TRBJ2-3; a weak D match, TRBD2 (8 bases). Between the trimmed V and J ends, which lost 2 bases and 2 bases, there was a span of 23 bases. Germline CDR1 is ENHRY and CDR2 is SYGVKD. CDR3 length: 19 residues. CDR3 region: CAISEPQGSIAGYTDTQYF. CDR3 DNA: TGTGCCATCAGTGAGCCACAGGGGTCTATAGCGGGGTACACAGATACGCAGTATTTT.

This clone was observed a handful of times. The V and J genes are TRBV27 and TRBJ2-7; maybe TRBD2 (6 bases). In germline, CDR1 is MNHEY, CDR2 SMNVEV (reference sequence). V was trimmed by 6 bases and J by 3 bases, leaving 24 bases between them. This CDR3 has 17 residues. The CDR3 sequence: CASSSKFPSGGIYEQYF. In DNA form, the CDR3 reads TGTGCCAGCAGCTCTAAATTTCCCTCCGGGGGAATCTACGAGCAGTACTTC.

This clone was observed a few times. CDR3 DNA sequence: TGTGCCAGTAGAAGTATAGCCCGGCGGGGGGTGAGTACTGAAGCTTTCTTT. It specifies CASRSIARRGVSTEAFF. The V call is TRBV19, the J call TRBJ1-1; D is perhaps TRBD1 (5 bases). V was trimmed by 6 bases and J by 5 bases, leaving 25 bases between them. This CDR3 has 17 amino acids. CDR1 LNHDA and CDR2 SQIVND come from the germline V gene (reference sequence). The full variable domain, in which reference TRBV19 and TRBJ1-1 provide the parts outside the CDR3, is DGGITQSPKYLFRKEGQNVTLSCEQNLNHDAMYWYRQDPGQGLRLIYYSQIVNDFQKGDIAEGYSVSREKKESFPLTVTSAQKNPTAFYLCASRSIARRGVSTEAFFGQGTRLTVV.

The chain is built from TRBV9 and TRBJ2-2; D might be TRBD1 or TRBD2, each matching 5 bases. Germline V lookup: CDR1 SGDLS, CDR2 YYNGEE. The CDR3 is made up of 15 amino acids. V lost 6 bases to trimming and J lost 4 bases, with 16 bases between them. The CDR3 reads CASTRSGTVTGELFF. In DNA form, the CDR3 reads TGTGCCAGCACCAGATCTGGGACGGTCACCGGGGAGCTGTTTTTT.